The rows below give T cell receptor beta chains drawn from one sample of a study of T cells in Graves' hyperthyroidism and ophthalmopathy. MiXCR, run by TCRdb on the multiplex PCR reads, gives a single entry per CDR3 protein. This table has about 350,000 distinct CDR3 sequences, roughly 13% appearing once. The sample taken for sequencing was blood. The receptor set was obtained from a woman in her thirties or forties with Graves' ophthalmopathy. The CDR3 runs from the conserved cysteine through the conserved F or W. A D gene is named only where the DNA matches it firmly. Not every row has a clone size; where given, it reads once, few, many or a size class.

cdr3_length: 16
clone_size: few
d_call: TRBD2
j_call: TRBJ2-5
v_call: TRBV27
cdr3_aa: CASSPNLAGDAETQYF
cdr3_nt: TGTGCCAGCAGTCCTAATCTAGCGGGAGACGCAGAGACCCAGTACTTC

cdr3_length: 13
clone_size: .
d_call: .
j_call: TRBJ1-2
v_call: TRBV9
cdr3_aa: CASSVGGTYGYTF
cdr3_nt: TGTGCCAGCAGCGTAGGGGGGACTTATGGCTACACCTTC

cdr3_length: 18
clone_size: few
d_call: .
j_call: TRBJ2-1
v_call: TRBV20-1
cdr3_aa: CSARGGGVEGWVGVEQFF
cdr3_nt: TGCAGTGCTAGGGGTGGTGGGGTGGAAGGGTGGGTAGGGGTTGAGCAGTTCTTC

cdr3_length: 15
clone_size: many
d_call: TRBD2
j_call: TRBJ2-1
v_call: TRBV29-1
cdr3_aa: CSVVGGRITYNEQFF
cdr3_nt: TGCAGCGTTGTGGGCGGGAGGATCACCTACAATGAGCAGTTCTTC

cdr3_length: 14
clone_size: few
d_call: TRBD1
j_call: TRBJ2-2
v_call: TRBV29-1
cdr3_aa: CSVEGQGGPGELFF
cdr3_nt: TGCAGCGTTGAGGGACAGGGAGGCCCCGGGGAGCTGTTTTTT

cdr3_length: 14
clone_size: many
d_call: .
j_call: TRBJ1-5
v_call: TRBV6-1
cdr3_aa: CASSEASGEWAQHF
cdr3_nt: TGTGCCAGCAGTGAGGCGTCAGGGGAGTGGGCCCAGCATTTT

cdr3_length: 15
clone_size: many
d_call: TRBD1
j_call: TRBJ2-1
v_call: TRBV20-1
cdr3_aa: CSAFTPGQGYNEQFF
cdr3_nt: TGCAGTGCTTTTACTCCGGGACAGGGCTACAATGAGCAGTTCTTC

cdr3_length: 16
clone_size: many
d_call: .
j_call: TRBJ1-1
v_call: TRBV27
cdr3_aa: CASSPTLLAFGTEAFF
cdr3_nt: TGTGCCAGCAGCCCGACGCTCCTTGCGTTCGGCACTGAAGCTTTCTTT

cdr3_length: 24
clone_size: .
d_call: TRBD1
j_call: TRBJ1-1
v_call: TRBV10-3
cdr3_aa: CAISRPGTGGLVGPRGRMNTEAFF
cdr3_nt: TGTGCCATCAGCCGTCCCGGGACTGGGGGCCTCGTAGGGCCGAGGGGGCGGATGAACACTGAAGCTTTCTTT

cdr3_length: 14
clone_size: many
d_call: TRBD1
j_call: TRBJ1-2
v_call: TRBV20-1
cdr3_aa: CSAFWVDRGHGYTF
cdr3_nt: TGCAGTGCTTTTTGGGTTGACAGGGGGCACGGCTACACCTTC

cdr3_length: 18
clone_size: many
d_call: .
j_call: TRBJ2-5
v_call: TRBV28
cdr3_aa: CASSPPPFRAALRETQYF
cdr3_nt: TGTGCCAGCAGTCCCCCCCCATTTAGGGCCGCACTGCGAGAGACCCAGTACTTC

cdr3_length: 15
clone_size: .
d_call: .
j_call: TRBJ2-2
v_call: TRBV6-1
cdr3_aa: CASIQTIRAPGELFF
cdr3_nt: TGTGCCAGCATCCAAACCATCCGCGCGCCCGGGGAGCTGTTTTTT

cdr3_length: 13
clone_size: .
d_call: .
j_call: TRBJ2-2
v_call: TRBV6-1
cdr3_aa: CASSWGGSGELFF
cdr3_nt: TGTGCCAGCAGTTGGGGCGGTTCCGGGGAGCTGTTTTTT

cdr3_length: 18
clone_size: .
d_call: .
j_call: TRBJ1-3
v_call: TRBV4-2
cdr3_aa: CASSQDGTTGLVGNTIYF
cdr3_nt: TGTGCCAGCAGCCAAGACGGGACGACGGGGTTAGTGGGAAACACCATATATTTT

cdr3_length: 16
clone_size: many
d_call: .
j_call: TRBJ1-2
v_call: TRBV11-2
cdr3_aa: CASSFGRVAANYGYTF
cdr3_nt: TGTGCCAGCAGCTTCGGCAGGGTGGCGGCTAACTATGGCTACACCTTC

cdr3_length: 14
clone_size: many
d_call: .
j_call: TRBJ1-1
v_call: TRBV6-1
cdr3_aa: CASSEARLTGEAFF
cdr3_nt: TGTGCCAGCAGTGAAGCAAGGTTAACAGGGGAAGCTTTCTTT

cdr3_length: 15
clone_size: .
d_call: .
j_call: TRBJ1-4
v_call: TRBV19
cdr3_aa: CASSIWGRTNEKLFF
cdr3_nt: TGTGCCAGTAGTATTTGGGGAAGGACTAATGAAAAACTGTTTTTT

cdr3_length: 12
clone_size: .
d_call: .
j_call: TRBJ2-7
v_call: TRBV19
cdr3_aa: CASNTGGGEQYF
cdr3_nt: TGTGCCAGTAACACAGGGGGAGGGGAGCAGTACTTC

cdr3_length: 14
clone_size: many
d_call: .
j_call: TRBJ2-7
v_call: TRBV20-1
cdr3_aa: CSAGRGAAAYEQYF
cdr3_nt: TGCAGTGCCGGGCGAGGAGCGGCTGCCTACGAGCAGTACTTC

cdr3_length: 20
clone_size: many
d_call: TRBD2
j_call: TRBJ2-2
v_call: TRBV7-2
cdr3_aa: CASSLVVQGRRGGRIGELFF
cdr3_nt: TGTGCCAGCAGCTTAGTTGTCCAGGGGCGGCGGGGGGGCCGAATCGGGGAGCTGTTTTTT

cdr3_length: 13
clone_size: many
d_call: .
j_call: TRBJ1-1
v_call: TRBV5-5
cdr3_aa: CASSPDGNTEAFF
cdr3_nt: TGTGCCAGCAGTCCGGACGGGAACACTGAAGCTTTCTTT

cdr3_length: 12
clone_size: many
d_call: .
j_call: TRBJ1-2
v_call: TRBV29-1
cdr3_aa: CSGATENYGYTF
cdr3_nt: TGCAGCGGAGCGACAGAAAACTATGGCTACACCTTC

cdr3_length: 17
clone_size: .
d_call: TRBD2
j_call: TRBJ2-7
v_call: TRBV7-9
cdr3_aa: CASSPRGASGISYEQYF
cdr3_nt: TGTGCCAGCAGCCCCCGGGGGGCTAGCGGGATCTCCTACGAGCAGTACTTC

cdr3_length: 14
clone_size: many
d_call: .
j_call: TRBJ2-7
v_call: TRBV2
cdr3_aa: CASSKQGGKGEQYF
cdr3_nt: TGTGCCAGCAGTAAACAGGGGGGGAAAGGGGAGCAGTACTTC

cdr3_length: 13
clone_size: .
d_call: .
j_call: TRBJ2-5
v_call: TRBV5-1
cdr3_aa: CASSSGTSETQYF
cdr3_nt: TGCGCCAGCAGCTCGGGGACGTCAGAGACCCAGTACTTC

cdr3_length: 16
clone_size: .
d_call: .
j_call: TRBJ2-5
v_call: TRBV7-2
cdr3_aa: CASSLASGVGQETQYF
cdr3_nt: TGTGCCAGCAGCTTAGCATCGGGAGTGGGGCAAGAGACCCAGTACTTC

cdr3_length: 12
clone_size: .
d_call: .
j_call: TRBJ1-2
v_call: TRBV19
cdr3_aa: CASTGDGYGYTF
cdr3_nt: TGTGCCAGTACTGGGGACGGCTATGGCTACACCTTC

cdr3_length: 16
clone_size: few
d_call: TRBD2
j_call: TRBJ2-5
v_call: TRBV7-2
cdr3_aa: CASSTGTSGRRETQYF
cdr3_nt: TGTGCCAGCAGCACCGGGACTAGCGGGAGACGGGAGACCCAGTACTTC

cdr3_length: 14
clone_size: .
d_call: .
j_call: TRBJ1-2
v_call: TRBV6-6
cdr3_aa: CASSYYFADYGYTF
cdr3_nt: TGTGCCAGCAGTTACTACTTTGCCGACTATGGCTACACCTTC

cdr3_length: 14
clone_size: many
d_call: .
j_call: TRBJ2-1
v_call: TRBV12-3/TRBV12-4
cdr3_aa: CASSFSDTYNEQFF
cdr3_nt: TGTGCCAGCAGTTTTAGCGATACCTACAATGAGCAGTTCTTC

cdr3_length: 15
clone_size: many
d_call: .
j_call: TRBJ2-6
v_call: TRBV12-3/TRBV12-4
cdr3_aa: CASSSTGSGANVLTF
cdr3_nt: TGTGCCAGCAGTTCTACGGGCTCTGGGGCCAACGTCCTGACTTTC

cdr3_length: 12
clone_size: few
d_call: .
j_call: TRBJ2-7
v_call: TRBV28
cdr3_aa: CASSDTAYEQYF
cdr3_nt: TGTGCCAGCAGTGACACAGCCTACGAGCAGTACTTC